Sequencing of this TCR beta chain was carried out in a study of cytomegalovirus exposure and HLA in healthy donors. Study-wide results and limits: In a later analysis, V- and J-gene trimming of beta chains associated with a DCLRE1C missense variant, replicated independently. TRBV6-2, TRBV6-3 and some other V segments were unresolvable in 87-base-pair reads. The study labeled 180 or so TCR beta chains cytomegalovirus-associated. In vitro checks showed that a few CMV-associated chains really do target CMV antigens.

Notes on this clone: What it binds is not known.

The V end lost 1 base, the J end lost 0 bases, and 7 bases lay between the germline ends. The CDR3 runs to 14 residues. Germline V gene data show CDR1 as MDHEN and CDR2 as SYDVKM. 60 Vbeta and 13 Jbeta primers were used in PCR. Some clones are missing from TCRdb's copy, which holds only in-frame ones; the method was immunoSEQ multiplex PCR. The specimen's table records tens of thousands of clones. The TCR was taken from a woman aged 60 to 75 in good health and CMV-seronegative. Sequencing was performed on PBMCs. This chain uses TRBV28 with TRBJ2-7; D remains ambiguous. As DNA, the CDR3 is TGTGCCAGCAGTTTATTCCTAAGCTCCTACGAGCAGTACTTC. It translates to CASSLFLSSYEQYF. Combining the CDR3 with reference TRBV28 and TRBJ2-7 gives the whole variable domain DVKVTQSSRYLVKRTGEKVFLECVQDMDHENMFWYRQDPGLGLRLIYFSYDVKMKEKGDIPEGYSVSREKKERFSLILESASTNQTSMYLCASSLFLSSYEQYFGPGTRLTVT.